These T cell receptor beta chains were read from a single sample in a study of T cells in Graves' hyperthyroidism and ophthalmopathy. One entry per CDR3 protein, called by TCRdb with MiXCR from the multiplex PCR reads. The sample carries about 380,000 distinct CDR3 sequences, approximately 15% recorded once. Sequenced input: blood. These receptors were taken from a young man with Graves' hyperthyroidism that later progressed to Graves' ophthalmopathy. Each CDR3 is given with its conserved first and last residue. The D gene is left open where the match is weak. Where a row states a size, it is once, few, many or the class of an expanded clone; other rows omit it.

TRBJ2-2,TRBV30,TRBD2,few,CAWTGLATGELFF,TGTGCCTGGACCGGACTAGCTACTGGGGAGCTGTTTTTT
TRBJ1-1,TRBV28,-,many,CASSSQRGMNTEAFF,TGTGCCAGCAGTTCGCAGAGAGGCATGAACACTGAAGCTTTCTTT
TRBJ2-2,TRBV6-1,-,-,CASTRGGGNTGELFF,TGTGCCAGCACCAGGGGGGGGGGGAACACCGGGGAGCTGTTTTTT
TRBJ2-2,TRBV2,-,many,CASRVLSGELFF,TGTGCCAGCAGAGTTCTATCCGGGGAGCTGTTTTTT
TRBJ1-5,TRBV27,-,many,CASSFKPGGGQPQHF,TGTGCCAGCAGTTTTAAGCCAGGAGGAGGGCAGCCCCAGCATTTT
TRBJ2-3,TRBV28,-,many,CASSILLMSTDTQYF,TGTGCCAGCAGTATCCTCCTGATGAGCACAGATACGCAGTATTTT
TRBJ1-2,TRBV5-1,-,few,CASSFWGPNYGYTF,TGCGCCAGCAGCTTTTGGGGGCCAAACTATGGCTACACCTTC
TRBJ2-5,TRBV27,TRBD1,many,CASSLTGRRTQYF,TGTGCCAGCAGTTTGACAGGGCGCAGGACCCAGTACTTC
TRBJ1-2,TRBV20-1,TRBD1,few,CSASTGGDHINYGYTF,TGCAGTGCTAGCACAGGGGGCGATCACATAAACTATGGCTACACCTTC
TRBJ2-4,TRBV11-3,-,few,CASSLVGGGRGIQYF,TGTGCCAGCAGCTTAGTAGGGGGGGGACGGGGCATTCAGTACTTC
TRBJ1-5,TRBV7-9,-,few,CASSLDSNGQPQHF,TGTGCCAGCAGCCTGGACAGTAATGGACAGCCCCAGCATTTT
TRBJ2-1,TRBV11-3,-,many,CASTDANEQFF,TGTGCCAGCACCGACGCGAATGAGCAGTTCTTC
TRBJ1-2,TRBV6-6,-,few,CASSYPKNPGDRYYGYTF,TGTGCCAGCAGTTACCCAAAGAACCCAGGGGACCGATACTATGGCTACACCTTC
TRBJ1-6,TRBV3-1,TRBD1,few,CASSSDRGLSPLHF,TGTGCCAGCAGCTCGGACAGGGGGCTCTCACCCCTCCACTTT
TRBJ2-2,TRBV18,-,-,CASSLPPNGELFF,TGTGCCAGCTCACTTCCCCCAAACGGGGAGCTGTTTTTT
TRBJ2-3,TRBV3-1,TRBD2,many,CASSRTPSSGTYLDTQYF,TGTGCCAGCAGCCGAACACCCTCTAGCGGGACGTACTTAGATACGCAGTATTTT
TRBJ2-4,TRBV30,-,-,CAWSVADIQYF,TGTGCCTGGAGTGTAGCTGACATTCAGTACTTC
TRBJ2-3,TRBV20-1,-,many,CSAIRTGTDTQYF,TGCAGTGCTATCCGGACAGGCACAGATACGCAGTATTTT
TRBJ2-1,TRBV3-1,-,-,CASSQGWLPYNEQFF,TGTGCCAGCAGCCAAGGGTGGTTACCCTACAATGAGCAGTTCTTC
TRBJ2-3,TRBV6-1,TRBD2,-,CASRTITSERTDTQYF,TGTGCCAGCAGGACTATTACTAGCGAACGCACAGATACGCAGTATTTT
TRBJ2-1,TRBV28,TRBD1,many,CASSSTGGNYNEQFF,TGTGCCAGCAGTAGTACAGGGGGCAACTACAATGAGCAGTTCTTC
TRBJ2-3,TRBV4-1,TRBD2,-,CASSQGPSGGAEDTQYF,TGCGCCAGCAGCCAAGGTCCAAGCGGGGGGGCAGAAGATACGCAGTATTTT
TRBJ2-3,TRBV6-5,TRBD2,many,CASSYDTSGGIDTQYF,TGTGCCAGCAGTTACGACACTAGCGGGGGGATAGATACGCAGTATTTT
TRBJ2-6,TRBV2,TRBD1,few,CASKPGQGAQQVSGANVLTF,TGTGCCAGCAAGCCGGGACAGGGAGCCCAACAGGTTTCTGGGGCCAACGTCCTGACTTTC
TRBJ1-2,TRBV20-1,TRBD1,many,CSASDRDSYGYTF,TGCAGTGCTAGCGACAGGGATAGCTATGGCTACACCTTC
TRBJ2-3,TRBV7-3,TRBD2,few,CASGGVTDTQYF,TGTGCCAGCGGGGGGGTCACAGATACGCAGTATTTT
TRBJ2-1,TRBV7-9,-,many,CASSLNPPEHNEQFF,TGTGCCAGCAGCTTAAATCCCCCAGAACACAATGAGCAGTTCTTC
TRBJ2-2,TRBV12-3/TRBV12-4,-,many,CASGSASATTGELFF,TGTGCCAGCGGTTCCGCTAGCGCTACCACCGGGGAGCTGTTTTTT
TRBJ2-1,TRBV12-3/TRBV12-4,-,-,CASSFPGVPFDEQFF,TGTGCCAGCAGTTTCCCAGGGGTCCCTTTCGATGAGCAGTTCTTC